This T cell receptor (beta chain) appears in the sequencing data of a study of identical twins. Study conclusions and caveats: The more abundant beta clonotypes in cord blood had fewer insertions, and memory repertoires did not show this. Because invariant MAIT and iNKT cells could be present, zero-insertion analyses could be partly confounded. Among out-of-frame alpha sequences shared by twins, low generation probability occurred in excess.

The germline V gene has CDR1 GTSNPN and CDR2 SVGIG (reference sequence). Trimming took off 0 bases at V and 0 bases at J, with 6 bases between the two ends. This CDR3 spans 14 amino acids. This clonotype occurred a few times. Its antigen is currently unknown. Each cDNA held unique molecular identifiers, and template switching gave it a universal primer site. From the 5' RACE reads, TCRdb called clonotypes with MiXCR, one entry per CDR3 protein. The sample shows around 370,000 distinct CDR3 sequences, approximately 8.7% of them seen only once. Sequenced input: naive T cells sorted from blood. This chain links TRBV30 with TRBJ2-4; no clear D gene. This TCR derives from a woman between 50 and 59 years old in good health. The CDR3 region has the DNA TGTGCCTGGAGTGTAATACTAGCCAAAAACATTCAGTACTTC. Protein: CAWSVILAKNIQYF.